These 9 T cell receptor beta chains share one sample of origin, sequenced in a study of T cell changes during pregnancy in multiple sclerosis. The repertoire was sequenced with immunoSEQ multiplex PCR; TCRdb's copy has only in-frame clones and lacks some. The sample lists tens of thousands of clones; around 93% were seen once. The source was peripheral blood, collected in the third trimester of pregnancy. The receptors were gathered from a female donor with multiple sclerosis, enrolled in a pregnancy study.

The chain uses TRBV23-1 and TRBJ1-6; no definite D call. TRBV23-1 is identified as an open reading frame with a role that is uncertain. This CDR3 region has 14 residues. V was shortened by 7 bases and J by 7 bases, with 14 bases between the two germline ends. CDR3 DNA: TGCGCCAGCACCCTCCGCCCGGGAAATTCACCCCTCCACTTT. Protein: CASTLRPGNSPLHF.

The chain is built from TRBV29-1 and TRBJ2-7; D might be TRBD1 (6 bases). CDR3 length: 12 amino acids. V lost 7 bases, J lost 0 bases, and 10 bases lay in between. Germline V CDR1 and CDR2: SQVTM, ANQGSEA. The CDR3, as DNA: TGCAGCGCCTACAGGGACTCCTACGAGCAGTACTTC. Protein product: CSAYRDSYEQYF.

The gene calls are TRBV11-2 and TRBJ2-1; 10 positions match TRBD2. Germline trimming cut 5 bases from V and 4 bases from J; bases unmatched to any gene: 5. This CDR3 is built from 15 residues. Germline CDR1 and CDR2: SGHAT and FQNNGV. The CDR3 spells CASSPGTSVYNEQFF. CDR3 in DNA: TGTGCCAGCAGCCCAGGGACTAGCGTTTACAATGAGCAGTTCTTC.

The chain joins TRBV6-5 to TRBJ2-1; TRBD1 matches at 7 bases. Trimming at V came to 6 bases and at J to 4 bases, leaving 6 bases not matched to a gene. The CDR3 sequence is 14 residues long. Germline CDR1 is MNHEY and CDR2 is SVGAGI. The CDR3 sequence: CASRRQGLYNEQFF. In DNA, the CDR3 is TGTGCCAGCAGAAGACAGGGCCTATACAATGAGCAGTTCTTC.

The chain combines TRBV6-6 with TRBJ2-2, with TRBD2 matching 8 bases. This CDR3 is 16 amino acids long. CDR1 and CDR2 (germline): MNHNY, SVGAGI (reference sequence). The V gene end was trimmed by 0 bases and the J gene end by 4 bases; junction bases not matched to a gene: 4. The CDR3 loop reads CASSYSPGGSTGELFF. CDR3 coding DNA: TGTGCCAGCAGTTACTCGCCGGGGGGGAGCACCGGGGAGCTGTTTTTT.

DNA of the CDR3: TGTGCCAGCAGCACTAGACCGGGGGATACGCAGTATTTT. This translates into CASSTRPGDTQYF. The J gene is TRBJ2-3, the V gene TRBV5-4, with D perhaps TRBD2 (5 bases). This CDR3 is 13 amino acids long. From germline, CDR1 is SGHNT and CDR2 YYREEE (reference sequence). V lost 4 bases and J 6 bases, leaving 12 bases between the germline ends.

J is TRBJ2-5 and V is TRBV27; 9 bases match TRBD1. There are 14 residues in the CDR3. V shed 6 bases and J 4 bases; nucleotides not matched to a gene: 6. Germline loops: CDR1 MNHEY, CDR2 SMNVEV (reference sequence). CDR3 nucleotides: TGTGCCAGCAGCCTACAGGGGGCTGGAGAGACCCAGTACTTC. This gives the protein CASSLQGAGETQYF.

This CDR3 is CASSAVRVDTEAFF. The CDR3 nucleotides read TGTGCCAGCAGCGCGGTCAGGGTTGACACTGAAGCTTTCTTT. The chain joins TRBV9 to TRBJ1-1, with a possible D match to TRBD1 (5 bases). The ends were cut back, 3 bases at V and 3 bases at J, with 12 bases in the middle. The CDR3 has 14 amino acids. Germline V gene sequence: CDR1 SGDLS, CDR2 YYNGEE.

CDR3 nucleotide sequence: TGTGCCACCAGCAGAGATCCAGCGGGGGCCGCGCAAGGCAATGAGCAGTTCTTC. Translation gives CATSRDPAGAAQGNEQFF. The V call is TRBV15, the J call TRBJ2-1; 8 positions agree with TRBD2. Germline trimming cut 0 bases from V and 6 bases from J; bases unmatched to any gene: 13. Germline values: CDR1 LNHNV, CDR2 YYDKDF (reference sequence). This CDR3 spans 18 amino acids.